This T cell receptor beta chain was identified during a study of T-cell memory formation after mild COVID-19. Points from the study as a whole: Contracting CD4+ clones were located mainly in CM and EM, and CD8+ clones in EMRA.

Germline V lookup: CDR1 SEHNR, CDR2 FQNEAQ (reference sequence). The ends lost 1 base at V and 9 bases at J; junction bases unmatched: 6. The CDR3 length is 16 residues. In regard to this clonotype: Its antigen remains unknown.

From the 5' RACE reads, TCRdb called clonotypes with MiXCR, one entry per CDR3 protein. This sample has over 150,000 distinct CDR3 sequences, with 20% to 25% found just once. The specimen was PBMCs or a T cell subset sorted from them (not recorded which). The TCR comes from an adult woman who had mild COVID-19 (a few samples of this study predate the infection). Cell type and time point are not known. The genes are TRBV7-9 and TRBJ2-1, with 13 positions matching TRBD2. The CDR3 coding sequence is TGTGCCAGCAGCTTAGTACTAGCGGGAGGGTCCGGTGAGCAGTTCTTC. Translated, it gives CASSLVLAGGSGEQFF. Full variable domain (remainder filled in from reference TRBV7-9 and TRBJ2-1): DTGVSQNPRHKITKRGQNVTFRCDPISEHNRLYWYRQTLGQGPEFLTYFQNEAQLEKSRLLSDRFSAERPKGSFSTLEIQRTEQGDSAMYLCASSLVLAGGSGEQFFGPGTRLTVL.